The 29 T cell receptor beta chains below all came from one sample that was sequenced in a study of OX40 agonist ivuxolimab in advanced cancers. Measured with immunoSEQ multiplex PCR; TCRdb has only the in-frame clones, and not every one. The sample contains nearly 110,000 clones, less than 95% of which appear only once. Sequences were derived from CD4+ or CD8+ T cells sorted from blood, sampled in a trial of the OX40 agonist ivuxolimab. These receptor sequences come from an adult with an advanced solid tumor such as melanoma, head and neck, liver or kidney cancer.

This sequence joins TRBV19 and TRBJ2-1; D is unresolved. This CDR3 has 16 residues. The germline gives CDR1 LNHDA, CDR2 SQIVND (reference sequence). The V end was cut by 6 bases, the J end by 10 bases, with 25 bases between. As DNA, the CDR3 is TGTGCCAGTAGCCCCGGCCCGCCAATAGTCTTCGAGGAGCAGTTCTTC. This codes for CASSPGPPIVFEEQFF. The full variable domain, in which reference TRBV19 and TRBJ2-1 provide the parts outside the CDR3, is DGGITQSPKYLFRKEGQNVTLSCEQNLNHDAMYWYRQDPGQGLRLIYYSQIVNDFQKGDIAEGYSVSREKKESFPLTVTSAQKNPTAFYLCASSPGPPIVFEEQFFGPGTRLTVL.

The chain carries TRBV9 and TRBJ2-5, with 8 positions matching TRBD2. CDR1 and CDR2 from the germline V gene are SGDLS and YYNGEE. V lost 0 bases and J lost 7; bases outside the gene matches: 11. The CDR3 is 16 amino acids. For the CDR3, the DNA is TGTGCCAGCAGCGTAGGGGGACTAGAATCTTTAGGGACCCAGTACTTC. This sequence encodes CASSVGGLESLGTQYF.

For the CDR3, the DNA is TGCGCCAGCAGCTTGGGGTTCGGCGGGGGGACTCTACAAGAGACCCAGTACTTC. Amino acid sequence: CASSLGFGGGTLQETQYF. The rearrangement joins TRBV5-1 to TRBJ2-5; 8 bases are shared with TRBD2. Unmatched junction bases numbered 12, after V lost 0 bases and J lost 2 bases. The germline V gene has CDR1 SGHRS and CDR2 YFSETQ. The length of the CDR3 is 18 residues.

The chain couples TRBV6-6 to TRBJ1-1, with 8 bases aligning to TRBD1. The CDR3 consists of 16 residues. V lost 5 bases to trimming and J lost 0 bases; unmatched junction nucleotides: 8. CDR1 and CDR2 (germline): MNHNY, SVGAGI (reference sequence). The DNA for the CDR3 is TGTGCCAGCAGTCCCCGACAGGGGTTGATGAACACTGAAGCTTTCTTT. Its protein product is CASSPRQGLMNTEAFF.

This clone was counted a few times. The CDR3 coding sequence is TGTGCCAGCAGCCAAGATTGGCAGGGGGCTACTGGGGCCAACGTCCTGACTTTC. The encoded protein is CASSQDWQGATGANVLTF. The chain employs TRBV4-2 and TRBJ2-6; 8 bases map to TRBD1. V was clipped by 0 bases and J by 2 bases; unmatched bases: 6. CDR3 size: 18 residues. Germline lookup yields CDR1 LGHNA and CDR2 YNFKEQ.

V and J are TRBV5-1 and TRBJ1-2; D may be TRBD1 (6 bases). The CDR3 totals 14 residues. Germline V lookup: CDR1 SGHRS, CDR2 YFSETQ. V shed 3 bases and J shed 5 bases, with 14 bases lying between them. CDR3 bases: TGCGCCAGCAGCTATCATTCAGGGGAGTATGGCTACACCTTC. Amino acid sequence: CASSYHSGEYGYTF.

CDR3 nucleotides: TGTGCCAGCAGGGTCGTCACCGGGGAGCTGTTTTTT. Its protein product is CASRVVTGELFF. V usage is TRBV6-1 and J usage is TRBJ2-2; the D is unclear. V was pared by 6 bases and J by 4 bases, with 6 bases between. This CDR3 contains 12 residues. Per germline, CDR1 MNHNS and CDR2 SASEGT.

The gene calls are TRBV5-8 and TRBJ2-1; 7 nucleotides line up with TRBD2. The CDR3 loop spans 14 amino acids. Germline trimming cut 0 bases from V and 8 bases from J; bases unmatched to any gene: 5. CDR1 SGHTS and CDR2 YDEGEE come from the germline V gene. As DNA, the CDR3 is TGTGCCAGCAGCTTGGGACTAGCCGTCGATGAGCAGTTCTTC. Protein product: CASSLGLAVDEQFF.

The CDR3 DNA reads as TGTGCCAGCAGCTTAGTTCTGGGGCCCCAAGAGACCCAGTACTTC. Its translation: CASSLVLGPQETQYF. This chain connects TRBV7-2 to TRBJ2-5, with a weak D call TRBD1 (5 bases). Trimming pared 1 base from V and 1 base from J, leaving 10 bases between. This CDR3 is 15 amino acids long. Germline values: CDR1 SGHTA, CDR2 FQGNSA. The variable domain in full, with the rest retrieved from reference TRBV7-2 and TRBJ2-5, is GAGVSQSPSNKVTEKGKDVELRCDPISGHTALYWYRQSLGQGLEFLIYFQGNSAPDKSGLPSDRFSAERTGGSVSTLTIQRTQQEDSAVYLCASSLVLGPQETQYFGPGTRLLVL.

The gene calls are TRBV7-8 and TRBJ1-4; D not certain. The CDR3 covers 14 residues. The V gene lost 3 bases and the J gene lost 8 bases, with 13 bases spanning the gap. CDR1 SGHVS and CDR2 FQNEAQ come from the germline V gene. CDR3 sequence reads: CASSFGLGKEKLFF. CDR3 bases: TGTGCCAGCAGCTTCGGCCTAGGCAAAGAAAAACTGTTTTTT.

This chain joins TRBV29-1 and TRBJ1-2; the D gene is possibly TRBD1 (5 bases). This CDR3 has 14 residues. V was shortened by 6 bases and J by 1 base, with 15 bases between the two germline ends. CDR1 is SQVTM and CDR2 is ANQGSEA in the germline V gene. The CDR3: CSVSGTGDNYGYTF. As DNA, the CDR3 is TGCAGCGTCTCCGGGACTGGGGATAACTATGGCTACACCTTC.

This clone has a single count. The genes are TRBV28 and TRBJ1-4, with 8 bases lining up with TRBD1. The germline gives CDR1 MDHEN, CDR2 SYDVKM. CDR3 size: 15 residues. J lost 12 bases, V lost 4 bases, and 13 bases had no gene match. The CDR3 DNA is TGTGCCAGCAGTTGGCCTCGGACAGGGCAATGGGAACTGTTTTTT. It encodes CASSWPRTGQWELFF.

The chain is built from TRBV6-5 and TRBJ2-5; D unclear. The CDR3 extends over 14 amino acids. Germline values: CDR1 MNHEY, CDR2 SVGAGI. Trimming took 2 bases from V and 4 from J, leaving 11 bases between them. CDR3 DNA: TGTGCCAGCAGTTACGCCCCCCAAGGAGAGACCCAGTACTTC. It translates to CASSYAPQGETQYF.

This clone was seen only once. An end of the junction differs from the germline gene, which may be a read error. The rearrangement joins TRBV11-2 to TRBJ1-2; D gene unclear. This CDR3 spans 13 amino acids. In germline, CDR1 is SGHAT, CDR2 FQNNGV. In DNA form, the CDR3 reads TGTGCCAGCAGCTTAGGATATAACGATGGCTACACCTTC. Encoded protein: CASSLGYNDGYTF.

The rearrangement joins TRBV9 to TRBJ1-6; D may be TRBD1 (6 bases). Trimming took 6 bases from V and 0 from J, leaving 10 bases between them. There are 15 residues in the CDR3. Germline V CDR1 and CDR2: SGDLS, YYNGEE. The CDR3 DNA is TGTGCCAGCACCGTGGACAGCTCCTATAATTCACCCCTCCACTTT. As protein: CASTVDSSYNSPLHF.

V gene TRBV10-3 combines with J gene TRBJ1-2; TRBD1 might be the D (6 bases). V was shortened by 4 bases and J by 3 bases, with 9 bases between the two germline ends. Germline CDR1 reads ENHRY; CDR2 reads SYGVKD. The CDR3 is made up of 13 amino acids. CDR3 bases: TGTGCCATCAGTGGGCGACAGGACTATGGCTACACCTTC. It translates to CAISGRQDYGYTF.

The DNA of the CDR3 is TGCGCCAGCAGCAGGGACAGGGGGCGGGACTATGGCTACACCTTC. Its protein is CASSRDRGRDYGYTF. This chain uses TRBV5-1 with TRBJ1-2; 12 bases fit TRBD1. CDR3 size: 15 residues. The germline V gene encodes CDR1 SGHRS and CDR2 YFSETQ. J was trimmed by 3 bases and V by 4 bases; bases with no gene match: 4.

The chain has TRBV5-1 and TRBJ1-6; 10 bases align to TRBD1. The V gene end was trimmed by 0 bases and the J gene end by 9 bases; junction bases not matched to a gene: 3. Germline V gives CDR1 SGHRS, CDR2 YFSETQ. CDR3 size: 15 residues. The chain's CDR3 is CASSLAGQGFSPLHF. The CDR3 DNA is TGCGCCAGCAGCTTGGCGGGACAGGGGTTTTCACCCCTCCACTTT.

The chain uses TRBV15 and TRBJ2-2; D is uncertain. The V gene's germline CDR1 is LNHNV and CDR2 YYDKDF (reference sequence). The CDR3 sequence is 15 residues long. Trimming removed 1 base at V and 7 bases at J, with 13 bases between. CDR3 loop: CATSRGGTTNGELFF. The CDR3 region has the DNA TGTGCCACCAGCAGAGGTGGAACAACAAACGGGGAGCTGTTTTTT.

The genes are TRBV30 and TRBJ2-1; D remains ambiguous. Germline assignment: CDR1 GTSNPN and CDR2 SVGIG (reference sequence). This CDR3 region has 15 residues. Deletions cut 2 bases from V and 7 bases from J, with 18 bases between. CDR3 bases: TGTGCCTGGAGTTTCCAAGTGAGTCCCTTGAATGAGCAGTTCTTC. Encoded protein: CAWSFQVSPLNEQFF.

The chain uses TRBV28 and TRBJ1-2, with D hard to call. CDR3 size: 14 residues. Trimming shortened V by 5 bases and J by 0 bases, and 10 bases separated the two germline ends. The V gene's germline CDR1 is MDHEN and CDR2 SYDVKM. The CDR3 DNA reads TGTGCCAGCAGTAGAGGGCCATCTAACTATGGCTACACCTTC. Its protein is CASSRGPSNYGYTF.

The chain links TRBV7-6 to TRBJ1-6; no firm D call. This CDR3 comprises 11 residues. Trimming took off 5 bases at V and 8 bases at J, with 4 bases between the two ends. Germline V gives CDR1 SGHVS, CDR2 FNYEAQ. In DNA, the CDR3 is TGTGCCAGCAGCCTTTATTCACCCCTCCACTTT. The encoded protein is CASSLYSPLHF.

The gene calls are TRBV7-9 and TRBJ2-7; D perhaps matches TRBD2 (5 bases). CDR3 length equals 12 residues. With 3 bases removed from V and 7 bases from J, the gap between germline ends came to 10 bases. CDR1 is SEHNR and CDR2 is FQNEAQ in the germline V gene (reference sequence). The CDR3 bases are TGTGCCAGCAGCTTCTCGGGATGGGAGCAGTACTTC. It encodes CASSFSGWEQYF.

This chain joins TRBV6-5 and TRBJ2-7; D remains ambiguous. CDR1 and CDR2 from the germline V gene are MNHEY and SVGAGI. Trimming left V 0 bases short and J 1 base short, with 7 bases between. The CDR3 contains 14 residues. The CDR3 loop is CASSYSVGSYEQYF. As DNA, the CDR3 is TGTGCCAGCAGTTACTCGGTCGGGTCCTACGAGCAGTACTTC.

The chain links TRBV9 to TRBJ1-6, with TRBD1 matching over 8 bases. V shed 1 base, J shed 0 bases, and the junction held 9 bases outside the gene matches. Germline lookup yields CDR1 SGDLS and CDR2 YYNGEE. The CDR3 runs 19 residues. CDR3 amino acids: CASSVSAGQGSSYNSPLHF. The CDR3 DNA reads TGTGCCAGCAGCGTAAGCGCCGGACAGGGTAGCTCCTATAATTCACCCCTCCACTTT.

The CDR3 reads CASARGQEGTDTQYF. CDR3 nucleotides: TGTGCCAGTGCCAGGGGGCAGGAGGGCACAGATACGCAGTATTTT. This chain uses TRBV19 with TRBJ2-3; 8 bases align to TRBD1. With V trimmed by 8 bases and J by 1 base, 8 bases remained unmatched. The CDR3 spans 15 residues. CDR1 is LNHDA, CDR2 SQIVND, per germline (reference sequence). Looking up the rest from reference TRBV19 and TRBJ2-3 gives the full variable domain: DGGITQSPKYLFRKEGQNVTLSCEQNLNHDAMYWYRQDPGQGLRLIYYSQIVNDFQKGDIAEGYSVSREKKESFPLTVTSAQKNPTAFYLCASARGQEGTDTQYFGPGTRLTVL.

The V and J genes are TRBV6-1 and TRBJ1-2; a possible D gene is TRBD1 (5 bases). The CDR3 covers 15 residues. The germline V gene has CDR1 MNHNS and CDR2 SASEGT. V was shortened by 6 bases and J by 0 bases, with 14 bases between the two germline ends. The CDR3 nucleotides read TGTGCCAGCAGAGGAAACAGGTTAACTAACTATGGCTACACCTTC. Translated, it gives CASRGNRLTNYGYTF.

The chain joins TRBV10-1 to TRBJ1-4, with a tentative D call TRBD1 (5 bases). The CDR3 runs to 15 residues. Germline CDR1 WNHNN, CDR2 SYGVQD (reference sequence). With 0 bases removed from V and 10 bases from J, the gap between germline ends came to 15 bases. The CDR3 loop is CASSESGGLWSKLFF. The CDR3 region has the DNA TGCGCCAGCAGTGAGTCTGGGGGTCTATGGTCAAAACTGTTTTTT.

The chain employs TRBV19 and TRBJ1-2; D not resolved. The CDR3 is 15 amino acids. Per germline, CDR1 LNHDA and CDR2 SQIVND (reference sequence). Between the trimmed V and J ends, which lost 0 bases and 4 bases, there was a span of 12 bases. Here the CDR3 reads CASSIDAGGSYGYTF. The CDR3 DNA reads TGTGCCAGTAGTATAGATGCAGGCGGGAGCTATGGCTACACCTTC.